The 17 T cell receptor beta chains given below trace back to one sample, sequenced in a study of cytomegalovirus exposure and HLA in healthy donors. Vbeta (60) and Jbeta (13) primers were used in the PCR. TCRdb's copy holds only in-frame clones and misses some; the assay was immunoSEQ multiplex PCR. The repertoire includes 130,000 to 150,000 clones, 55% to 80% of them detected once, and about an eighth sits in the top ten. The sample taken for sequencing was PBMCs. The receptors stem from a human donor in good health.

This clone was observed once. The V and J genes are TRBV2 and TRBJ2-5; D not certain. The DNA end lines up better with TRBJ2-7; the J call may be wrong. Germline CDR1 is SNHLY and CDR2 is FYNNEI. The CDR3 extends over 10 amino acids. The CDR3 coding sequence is TGTGCCAGCAGGAACTACGAGCAGTACTTC. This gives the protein CASRNYEQYF.

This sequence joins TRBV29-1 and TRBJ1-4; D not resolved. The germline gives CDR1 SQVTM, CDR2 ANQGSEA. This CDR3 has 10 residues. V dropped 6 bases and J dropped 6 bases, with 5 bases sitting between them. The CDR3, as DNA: TGCAGCGTCCTAGATGAAAAACTGTTTTTT. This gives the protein CSVLDEKLFF. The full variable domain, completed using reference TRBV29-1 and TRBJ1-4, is SAVISQKPSRDICQRGTSLTIQCQVDSQVTMMFWYRQQPGQSLTLIATANQGSEATYESGFVIDKFPISRPNLTFSTLTVSNMSPEDSSIYLCSVLDEKLFFGSGTQLSVL.

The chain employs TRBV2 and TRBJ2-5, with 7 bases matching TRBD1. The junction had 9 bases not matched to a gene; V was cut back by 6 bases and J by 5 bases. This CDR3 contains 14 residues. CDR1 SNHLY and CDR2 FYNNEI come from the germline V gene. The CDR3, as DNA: TGTGCCAGCAGATATACAGGGGCGTGGGAGACCCAGTACTTC. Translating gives CASRYTGAWETQYF.

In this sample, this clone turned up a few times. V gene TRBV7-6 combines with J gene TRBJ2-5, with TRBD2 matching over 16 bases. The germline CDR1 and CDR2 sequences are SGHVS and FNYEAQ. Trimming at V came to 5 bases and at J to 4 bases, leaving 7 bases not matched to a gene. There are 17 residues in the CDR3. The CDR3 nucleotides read TGTGCCAGCAGCCCCGGGACTAGCGGGGGGGCCCCAGAGACCCAGTACTTC. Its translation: CASSPGTSGGAPETQYF.

CDR3 amino acids: CASSRQGAWETQYF. The CDR3 nucleotides read TGTGCCAGCAGCCGACAGGGGGCATGGGAGACCCAGTACTTC. The chain has TRBV9 and TRBJ2-5; 10 bases line up with TRBD1. Unmatched junction bases numbered 5, after V lost 4 bases and J lost 5 bases. Looked up from germline, CDR1 is SGDLS and CDR2 is YYNGEE. This CDR3 contains 14 residues.

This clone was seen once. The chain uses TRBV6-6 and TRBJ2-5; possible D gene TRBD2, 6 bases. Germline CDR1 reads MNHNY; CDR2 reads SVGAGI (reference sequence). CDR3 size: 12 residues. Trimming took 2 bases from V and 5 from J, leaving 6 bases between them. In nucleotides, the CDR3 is TGTGCCAGCAGTTACGGGGGGGAGACCCAGTACTTC. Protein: CASSYGGETQYF.

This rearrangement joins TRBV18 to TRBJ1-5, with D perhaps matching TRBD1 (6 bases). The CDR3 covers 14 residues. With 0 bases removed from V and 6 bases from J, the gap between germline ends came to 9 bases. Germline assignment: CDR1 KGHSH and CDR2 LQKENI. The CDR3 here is CASSPPRGSQPQHF. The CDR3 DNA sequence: TGTGCCAGCTCACCACCGAGGGGGAGTCAGCCCCAGCATTTT.

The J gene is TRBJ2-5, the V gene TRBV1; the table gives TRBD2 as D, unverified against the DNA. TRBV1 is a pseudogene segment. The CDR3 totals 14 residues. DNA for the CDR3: TGCACCAGCAGACCGAAGCGCGACCAAGAGACCCAGTACTTC. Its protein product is CTSRPKRDQETQYF.

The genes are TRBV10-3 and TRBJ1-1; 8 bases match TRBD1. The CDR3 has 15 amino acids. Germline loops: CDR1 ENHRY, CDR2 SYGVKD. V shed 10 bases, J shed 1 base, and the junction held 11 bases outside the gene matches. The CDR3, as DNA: TGTGCCACCTACAGGGGGAGCCTCGGGAACACTGAAGCTTTCTTT. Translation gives CATYRGSLGNTEAFF.

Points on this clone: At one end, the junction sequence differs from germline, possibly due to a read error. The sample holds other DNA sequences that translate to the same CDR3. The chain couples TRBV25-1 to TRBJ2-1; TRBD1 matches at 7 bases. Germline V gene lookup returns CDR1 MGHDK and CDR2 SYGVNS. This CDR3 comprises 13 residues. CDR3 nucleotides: TGTGCCAGTGCAACGGGACAGACAGATGAGCAATTCTTC. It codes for CASATGQTDEQFF.

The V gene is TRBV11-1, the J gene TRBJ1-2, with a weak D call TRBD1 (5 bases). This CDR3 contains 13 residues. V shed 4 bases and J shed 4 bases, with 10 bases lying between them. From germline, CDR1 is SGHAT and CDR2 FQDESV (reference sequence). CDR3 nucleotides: TGTGCCAGCAGCTCAGGGTCTTCCTATGGCTACACCTTC. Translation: CASSSGSSYGYTF.

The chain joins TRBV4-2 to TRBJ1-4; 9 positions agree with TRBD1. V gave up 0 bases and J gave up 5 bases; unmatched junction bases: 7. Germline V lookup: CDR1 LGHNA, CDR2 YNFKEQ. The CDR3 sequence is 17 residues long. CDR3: CASSQDIGGQGNEKLFF. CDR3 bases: TGTGCCAGCAGCCAAGATATTGGAGGACAGGGGAATGAAAAACTGTTTTTT.

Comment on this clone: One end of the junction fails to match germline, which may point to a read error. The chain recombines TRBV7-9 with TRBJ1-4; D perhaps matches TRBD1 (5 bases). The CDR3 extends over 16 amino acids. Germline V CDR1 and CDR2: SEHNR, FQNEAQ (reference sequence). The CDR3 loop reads CSSSFQQDATNEKLFF. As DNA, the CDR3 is TGTTCCAGCAGCTTCCAACAGGACGCAACTAATGAAAAACTGTTTTTT.

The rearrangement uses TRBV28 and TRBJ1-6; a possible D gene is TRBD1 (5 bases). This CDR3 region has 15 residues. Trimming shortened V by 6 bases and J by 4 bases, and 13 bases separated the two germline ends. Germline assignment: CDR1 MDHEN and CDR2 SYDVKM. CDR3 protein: CASRPNRKYNSPLHF. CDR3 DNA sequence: TGTGCCAGCAGACCCAACAGGAAATATAATTCACCCCTCCACTTT.

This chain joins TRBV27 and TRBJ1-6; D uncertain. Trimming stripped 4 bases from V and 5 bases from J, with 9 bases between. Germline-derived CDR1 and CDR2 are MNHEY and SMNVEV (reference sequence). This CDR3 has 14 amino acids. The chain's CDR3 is CASSSWRDNSPLHF. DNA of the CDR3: TGTGCCAGCAGTTCATGGCGGGATAATTCACCCCTCCACTTT.

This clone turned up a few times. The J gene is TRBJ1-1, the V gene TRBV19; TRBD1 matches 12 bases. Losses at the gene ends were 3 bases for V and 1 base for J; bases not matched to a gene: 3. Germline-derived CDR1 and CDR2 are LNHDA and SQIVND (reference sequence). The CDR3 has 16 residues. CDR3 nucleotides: TGTGCCAGTAGTATGGGGACAGGGGGCAGGAACACTGAAGCTTTCTTT. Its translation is CASSMGTGGRNTEAFF.

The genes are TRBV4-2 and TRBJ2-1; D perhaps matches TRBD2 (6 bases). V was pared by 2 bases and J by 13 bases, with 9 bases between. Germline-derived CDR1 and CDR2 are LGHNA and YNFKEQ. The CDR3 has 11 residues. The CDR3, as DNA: TGTGCCAGCAGCCAATCGGGAGACCAGTTCTTC. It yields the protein CASSQSGDQFF.